This T cell receptor (beta chain) was retrieved from a study of Tregs in tolerant kidney transplant recipients. V lost 4 bases, J lost 5 bases, and 5 bases stayed unmatched. CDR1 and CDR2 (germline): LGHNA, YNFKEQ. CDR3 length: 15 amino acids. As to this clone: As yet, its antigen is unknown.

The nonmyeloablative bone marrow transplants came from related graft donors, with transient mixed chimerism. Thawed PBMCs were FACS-sorted into unstimulated CD4+CD25+CD127- regulatory T cells, CD4+CD25- non-regulatory cells, CD4 and CD8 cells. Overall study findings and caveats: Nucleotide sequences could not be compared across some patients' samples due to primer changes. Few patients were studied, so findings need validation in larger groups. Tregs expanded with activated donor B cells seemed most donor-specific.

Assay: immunoSEQ multiplex PCR; the TCRdb copy retains only in-frame clones and omits some. The sample contains 75,000 to 100,000 clones, roughly 93% of which appear only once. This clonotype was obtained from a human patient who received a combined kidney and bone marrow transplant. Some T cells may have originated in the graft donor. The chain combines TRBV4-2 with TRBJ2-1, with 10 bases lining up with TRBD1. The starting material was CD4+ T cells from blood (PBMCs), obtained 12 months after the transplant. The DNA for the CDR3 is TGTGCCAGCAGCCGGGACAGGGGATTTAACAATGAGCAGTTCTTC. This sequence encodes CASSRDRGFNNEQFF.